This TCR beta chain appears in the sequencing data of a study of Ad26.COV2.S vaccination and SARS-CoV-2 variants. Turning to the study itself: Donor was assigned to the Ad26.COV2.S arm of trial COV1001. General study findings and limits: Higher spike-specific TCR breadth was found in vaccine recipients than in placebo recipients. Substantial response breadth was reportedly seen for spike-specific CD8+ and CD4+ T cells after vaccination.

This clone was observed a few times. No antigen is known for it. Treatment of the sample: about 20 received Ad26.COV2.S at low or high dose, single or two shots; five or six received placebo; per-sample allocation not given. Sampling was performed 63 days after the first vaccine or placebo injection. An Ad26 vector expressing Wuhan-strain SARS-CoV-2 spike constituted the vaccine. Trimming took 2 bases from V and 7 from J, leaving 9 bases between them. This CDR3 has 14 residues. Germline-derived CDR1 and CDR2 are SEHNR and FQNEAQ (reference sequence). This table comes from immunoSEQ multiplex PCR, and its TCRdb copy is limited to in-frame clones, with some not included. The sample has about 400,000 clones, approximately 91% seen once; the top ten hold roughly 3%.

The sample consisted of peripheral blood, taken in a trial of Ad26.COV2.S vaccine versus placebo. The sequence derives from a person aged 18-60 years who received the Ad26.COV2.S COVID-19 vaccine or a placebo. The chain recombines TRBV7-9 with TRBJ1-6; no firm D call. CDR3 loop: CASSLSVSNSPLHF. CDR3 in DNA: TGTGCCAGCAGCTTAAGTGTGTCGAATTCACCCCTCCACTTT. The full variable domain, rest sourced from reference TRBV7-9 and TRBJ1-6, is DTGVSQNPRHKITKRGQNVTFRCDPISEHNRLYWYRQTLGQGPEFLTYFQNEAQLEKSRLLSDRFSAERPKGSFSTLEIQRTEQGDSAMYLCASSLSVSNSPLHFGNGTRLTVT.